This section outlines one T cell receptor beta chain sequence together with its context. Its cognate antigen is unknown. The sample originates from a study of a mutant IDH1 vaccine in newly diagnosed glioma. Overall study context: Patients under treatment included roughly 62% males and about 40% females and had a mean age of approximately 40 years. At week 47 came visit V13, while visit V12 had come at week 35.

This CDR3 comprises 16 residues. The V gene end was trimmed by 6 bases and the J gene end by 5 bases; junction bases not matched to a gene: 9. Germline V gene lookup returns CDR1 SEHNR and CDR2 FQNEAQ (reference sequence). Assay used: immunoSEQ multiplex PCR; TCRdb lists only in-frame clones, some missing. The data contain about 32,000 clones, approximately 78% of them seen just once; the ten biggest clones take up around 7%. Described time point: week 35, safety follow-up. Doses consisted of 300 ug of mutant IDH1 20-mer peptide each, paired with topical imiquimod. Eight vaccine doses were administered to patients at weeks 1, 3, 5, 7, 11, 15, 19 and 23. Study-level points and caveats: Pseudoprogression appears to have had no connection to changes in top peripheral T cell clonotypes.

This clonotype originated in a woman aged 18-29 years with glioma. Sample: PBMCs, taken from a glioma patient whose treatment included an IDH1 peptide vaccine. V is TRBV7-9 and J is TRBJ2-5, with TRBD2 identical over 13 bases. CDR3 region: CASRATSGGSRETQYF. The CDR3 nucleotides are TGTGCCAGCAGGGCGACTAGCGGGGGGAGTCGGGAGACCCAGTACTTC.